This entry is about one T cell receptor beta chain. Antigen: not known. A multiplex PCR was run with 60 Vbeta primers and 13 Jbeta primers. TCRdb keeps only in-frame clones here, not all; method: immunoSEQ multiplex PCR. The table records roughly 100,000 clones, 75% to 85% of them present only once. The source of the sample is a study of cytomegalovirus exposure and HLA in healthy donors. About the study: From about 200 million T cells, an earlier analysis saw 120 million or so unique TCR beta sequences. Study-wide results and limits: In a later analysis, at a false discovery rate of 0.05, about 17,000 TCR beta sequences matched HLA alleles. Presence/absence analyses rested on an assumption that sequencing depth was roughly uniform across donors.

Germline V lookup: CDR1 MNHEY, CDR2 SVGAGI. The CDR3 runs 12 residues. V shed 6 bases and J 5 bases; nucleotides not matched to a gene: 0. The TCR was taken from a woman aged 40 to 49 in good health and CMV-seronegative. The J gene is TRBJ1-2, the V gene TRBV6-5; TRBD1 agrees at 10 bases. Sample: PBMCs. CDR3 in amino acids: CASRGQGYGYTF. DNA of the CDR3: TGTGCCAGCAGGGGACAGGGGTATGGCTACACCTTC.